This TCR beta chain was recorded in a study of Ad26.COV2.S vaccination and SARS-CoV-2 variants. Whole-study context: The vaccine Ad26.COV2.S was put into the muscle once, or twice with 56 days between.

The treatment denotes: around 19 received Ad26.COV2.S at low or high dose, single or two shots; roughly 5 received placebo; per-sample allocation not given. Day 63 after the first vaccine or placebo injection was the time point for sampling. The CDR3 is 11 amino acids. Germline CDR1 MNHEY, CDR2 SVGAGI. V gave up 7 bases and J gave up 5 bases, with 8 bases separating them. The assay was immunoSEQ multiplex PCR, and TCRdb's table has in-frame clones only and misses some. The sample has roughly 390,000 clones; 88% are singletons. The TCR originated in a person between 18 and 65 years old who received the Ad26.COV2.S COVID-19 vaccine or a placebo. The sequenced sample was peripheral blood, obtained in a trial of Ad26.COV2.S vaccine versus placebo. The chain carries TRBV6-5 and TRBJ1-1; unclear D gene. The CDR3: CASIIETEAFF. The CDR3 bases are TGTGCCAGCATTATAGAGACTGAAGCTTTCTTT.